This TCR beta chain was recorded in a study of blood T cells in healthy people across ages. The V and J ends lost 0 bases and 7 bases, in that order; junction bases with no gene match: 5. From germline, CDR1 is SGHDN and CDR2 FVKESK. CDR3 length: 15 amino acids. Primed by a sample-barcoded 5' primer and a J-beta primer mix, a second PCR proceeded for about 7 to 11 cycles. TCRdb processed the 5' RACE reads anew with MiXCR; each CDR3 protein has one entry. The table lists over a million distinct CDR3 sequences, 20% to 25% of them singletons. In addition, the sample was reused for a study of T cells of mothers and their children.

The sample comprised blood. The sequence derives from a girl aged 2-10 years in good health. The genes are TRBV14 and TRBJ2-2; TRBD2 aligns across 7 bases. The DNA for the CDR3 is TGTGCCAGCAGCCAAGAACGGGAGGAGGTCGGGGAGCTGTTTTTT. It specifies CASSQEREEVGELFF.